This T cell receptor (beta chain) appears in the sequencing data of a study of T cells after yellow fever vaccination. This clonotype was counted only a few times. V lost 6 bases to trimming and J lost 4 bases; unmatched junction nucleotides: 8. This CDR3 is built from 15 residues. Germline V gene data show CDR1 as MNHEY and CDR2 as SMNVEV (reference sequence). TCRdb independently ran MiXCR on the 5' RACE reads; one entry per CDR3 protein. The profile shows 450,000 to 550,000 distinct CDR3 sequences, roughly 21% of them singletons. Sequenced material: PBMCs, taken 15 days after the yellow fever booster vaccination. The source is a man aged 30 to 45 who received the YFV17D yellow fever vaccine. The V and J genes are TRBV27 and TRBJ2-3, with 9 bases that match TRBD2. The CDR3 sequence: CASSRASGRPDTQYF. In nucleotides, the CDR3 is TGTGCCAGCAGCAGAGCCAGCGGGAGGCCAGATACGCAGTATTTT.